Shown below are 2 T cell receptor beta chains from a single sample sequenced in a study of molecular identifiers for immune sequencing clone quantification. TCRdb itself ran the PCR reads through MiXCR, one entry per CDR3 protein. The table records about 640,000 distinct CDR3 sequences, just under 20% of them present only once. Sequencing was carried out using naive CD8+ T cells from blood, with Jurkat cell RNA spiked in. Described subset: FACS-sorted CD8+CD4-CCR7+CD45RA+ naive T cells. The source of these receptors is a human donor in good health. Some libraries in this study had Jurkat cell RNA spiked in.

This clonotype is a singleton in its sample. Germline and junction disagree at one end, which may indicate a read error. The V call is TRBV27, the J call TRBJ2-2; TRBD1 is a possible D gene (6 bases). There are 13 residues in the CDR3. CDR1 and CDR2 (germline): MNHEY, SMNVEV (reference sequence). CDR3 in amino acids: CAGSVQGSGELFF. The DNA for the CDR3 is TGTGCCGGCAGTGTACAGGGAAGCGGGGAGCTGTTTTTT.

This sequence joins TRBV6-5 and TRBJ2-2; D is undetermined. Germline-derived CDR1 and CDR2 are MNHEY and SVGAGI. The CDR3 loop spans 13 amino acids. Trimming removed 0 bases at V and 10 bases at J, with 9 bases between. As DNA, the CDR3 is TGTGCCAGCAGTTACTCTCCTAATGAGGAGCTGTTTTTT. It encodes CASSYSPNEELFF.